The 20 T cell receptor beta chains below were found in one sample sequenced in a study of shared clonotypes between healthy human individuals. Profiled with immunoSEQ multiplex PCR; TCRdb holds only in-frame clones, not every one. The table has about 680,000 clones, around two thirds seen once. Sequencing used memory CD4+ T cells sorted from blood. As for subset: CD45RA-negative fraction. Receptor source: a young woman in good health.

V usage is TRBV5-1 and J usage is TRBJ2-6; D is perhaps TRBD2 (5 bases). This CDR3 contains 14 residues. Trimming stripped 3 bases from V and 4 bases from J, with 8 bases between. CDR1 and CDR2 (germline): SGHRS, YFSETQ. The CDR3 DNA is TGCGCCAGCAGCTCCGGGGAAGGGGCCAACGTCCTGACTTTC. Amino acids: CASSSGEGANVLTF.

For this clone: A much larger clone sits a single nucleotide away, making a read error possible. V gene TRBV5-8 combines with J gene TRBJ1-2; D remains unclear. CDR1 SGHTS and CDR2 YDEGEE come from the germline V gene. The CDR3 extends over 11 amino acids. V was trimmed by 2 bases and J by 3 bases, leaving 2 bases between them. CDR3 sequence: CASSLHYGYTF. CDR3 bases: TGTGCCAGCAGCTTACACTATGGCTACACCTTC.

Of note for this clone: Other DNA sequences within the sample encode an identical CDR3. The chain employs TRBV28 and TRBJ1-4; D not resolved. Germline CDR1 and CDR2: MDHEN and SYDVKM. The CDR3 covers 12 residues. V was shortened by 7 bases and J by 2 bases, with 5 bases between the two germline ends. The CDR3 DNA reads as TGTGCCAGCACGGCCACTAATGAAAAACTGTTTTTT. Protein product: CASTATNEKLFF. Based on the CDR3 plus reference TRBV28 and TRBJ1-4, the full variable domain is DVKVTQSSRYLVKRTGEKVFLECVQDMDHENMFWYRQDPGLGLRLIYFSYDVKMKEKGDIPEGYSVSREKKERFSLILESASTNQTSMYLCASTATNEKLFFGSGTQLSVL.

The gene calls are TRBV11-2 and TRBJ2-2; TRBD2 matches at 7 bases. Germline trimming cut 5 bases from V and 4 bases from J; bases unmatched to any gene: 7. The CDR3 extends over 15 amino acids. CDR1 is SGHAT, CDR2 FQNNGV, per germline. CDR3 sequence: CASSPGLVGTGELFF. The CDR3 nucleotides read TGTGCCAGCAGCCCCGGACTAGTCGGCACCGGGGAGCTGTTTTTT.

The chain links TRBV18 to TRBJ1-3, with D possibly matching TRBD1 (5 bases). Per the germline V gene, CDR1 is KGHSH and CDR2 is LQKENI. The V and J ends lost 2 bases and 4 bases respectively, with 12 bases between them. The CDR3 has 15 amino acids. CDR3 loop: CASSPSPGQGNTIYF. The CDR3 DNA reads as TGTGCCAGCTCACCAAGTCCAGGGCAAGGAAACACCATATATTTT.

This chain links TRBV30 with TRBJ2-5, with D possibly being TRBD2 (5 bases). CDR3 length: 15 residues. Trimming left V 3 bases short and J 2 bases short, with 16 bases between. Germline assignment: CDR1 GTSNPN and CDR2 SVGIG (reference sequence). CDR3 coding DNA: TGTGCCTGGAGCGGTTTGGGTAGCGAACAAGAGACCCAGTACTTC. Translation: CAWSGLGSEQETQYF.

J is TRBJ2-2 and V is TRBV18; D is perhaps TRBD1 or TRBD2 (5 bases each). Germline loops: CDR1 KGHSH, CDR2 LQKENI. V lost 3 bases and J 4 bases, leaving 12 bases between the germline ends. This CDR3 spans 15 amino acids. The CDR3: CASSPRTQGTGELFF. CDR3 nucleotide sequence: TGTGCCAGCTCACCCAGGACTCAGGGCACCGGGGAGCTGTTTTTT. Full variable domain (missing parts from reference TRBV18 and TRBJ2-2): NAGVMQNPRHLVRRRGQEARLRCSPMKGHSHVYWYRQLPEEGLKFMVYLQKENIIDESGMPKERFSAEFPKEGPSILRIQQVVRGDSAAYFCASSPRTQGTGELFFGEGSRLTVL.

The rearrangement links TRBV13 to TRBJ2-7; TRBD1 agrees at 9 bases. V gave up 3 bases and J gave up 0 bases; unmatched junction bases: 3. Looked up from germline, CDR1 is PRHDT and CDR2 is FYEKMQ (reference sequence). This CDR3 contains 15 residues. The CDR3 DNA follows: TGTGCCAGCAGCTTGGCACAGGGGGCCTCCTACGAGCAGTACTTC. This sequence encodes CASSLAQGASYEQYF. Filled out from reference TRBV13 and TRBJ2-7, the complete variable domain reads AAGVIQSPRHLIKEKRETATLKCYPIPRHDTVYWYQQGPGQDPQFLISFYEKMQSDKGSIPDRFSAQQFSDYHSELNMSSLELGDSALYFCASSLAQGASYEQYFGPGTRLTVT.

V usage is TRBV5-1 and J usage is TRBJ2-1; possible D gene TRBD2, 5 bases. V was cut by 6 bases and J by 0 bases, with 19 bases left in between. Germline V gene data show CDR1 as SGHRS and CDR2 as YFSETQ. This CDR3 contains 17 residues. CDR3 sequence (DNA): TGCGCCAGCAAAAAAGGCGAGGGCCTTAGCTCCTACAATGAGCAGTTCTTC. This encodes CASKKGEGLSSYNEQFF.

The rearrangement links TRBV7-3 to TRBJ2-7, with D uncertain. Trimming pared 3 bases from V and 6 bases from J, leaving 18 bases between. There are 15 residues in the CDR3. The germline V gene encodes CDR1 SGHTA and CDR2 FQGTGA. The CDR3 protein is CASSFHPLPRSEQYF. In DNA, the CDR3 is TGTGCCAGCAGCTTCCATCCCCTACCGAGGAGCGAGCAGTACTTC.

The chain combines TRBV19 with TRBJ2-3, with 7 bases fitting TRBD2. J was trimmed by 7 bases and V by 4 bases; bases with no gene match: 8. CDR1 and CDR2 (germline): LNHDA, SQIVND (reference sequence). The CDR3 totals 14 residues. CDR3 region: CASSTPGLPNTQYF. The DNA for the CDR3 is TGTGCCAGTAGTACCCCGGGACTACCGAATACGCAGTATTTT.

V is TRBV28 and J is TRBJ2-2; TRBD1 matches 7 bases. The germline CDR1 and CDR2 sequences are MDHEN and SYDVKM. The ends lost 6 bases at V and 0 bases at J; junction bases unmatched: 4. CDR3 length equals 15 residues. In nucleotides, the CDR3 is TGTGCCAGCAGATCGGGACAGACGAACACCGGGGAGCTGTTTTTT. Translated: CASRSGQTNTGELFF.

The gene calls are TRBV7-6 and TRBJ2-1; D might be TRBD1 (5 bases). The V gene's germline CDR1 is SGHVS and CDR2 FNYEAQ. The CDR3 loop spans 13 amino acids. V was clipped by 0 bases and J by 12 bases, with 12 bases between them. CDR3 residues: CASSLAQGSGQFF. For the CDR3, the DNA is TGTGCCAGCAGCTTAGCGCAGGGTAGTGGGCAGTTCTTC.

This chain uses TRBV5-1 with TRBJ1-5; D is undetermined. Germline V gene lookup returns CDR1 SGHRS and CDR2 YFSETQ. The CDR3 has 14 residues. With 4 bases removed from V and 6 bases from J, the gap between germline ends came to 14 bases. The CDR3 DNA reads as TGCGCCAGCAGCCCCGGGGATAAATTTCAGCCCCAGCATTTT. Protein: CASSPGDKFQPQHF. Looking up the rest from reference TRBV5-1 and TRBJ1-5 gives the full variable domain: KAGVTQTPRYLIKTRGQQVTLSCSPISGHRSVSWYQQTPGQGLQFLFEYFSETQRNKGNFPGRFSGRQFSNSRSEMNVSTLELGDSALYLCASSPGDKFQPQHFGDGTRLSIL.

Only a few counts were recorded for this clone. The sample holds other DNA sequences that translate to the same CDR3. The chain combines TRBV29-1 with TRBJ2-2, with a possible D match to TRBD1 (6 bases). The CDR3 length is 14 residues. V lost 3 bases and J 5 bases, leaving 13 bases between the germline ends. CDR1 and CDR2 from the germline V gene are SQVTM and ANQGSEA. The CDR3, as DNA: TGCAGCGTTGACGTACAGGGTCGGACCGGGGAGCTGTTTTTT. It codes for CSVDVQGRTGELFF.

The CDR3 DNA sequence: TGTGCCAGCAGCGTTACAGGGGCTGGAAACACCATATATTTT. Its protein is CASSVTGAGNTIYF. The chain carries TRBV9 and TRBJ1-3, with 7 bases identical to TRBD1. The V segment lost 2 bases and the J segment 2 bases; nucleotides outside the gene matches: 1. This CDR3 comprises 14 residues. The germline V gene encodes CDR1 SGDLS and CDR2 YYNGEE. Supplemented by reference TRBV9 and TRBJ1-3, the full variable domain reads DSGVTQTPKHLITATGQRVTLRCSPRSGDLSVYWYQQSLDQGLQFLIQYYNGEERAKGNILERFSAQQFPDLHSELNLSSLELGDSALYFCASSVTGAGNTIYFGEGSWLTVV.

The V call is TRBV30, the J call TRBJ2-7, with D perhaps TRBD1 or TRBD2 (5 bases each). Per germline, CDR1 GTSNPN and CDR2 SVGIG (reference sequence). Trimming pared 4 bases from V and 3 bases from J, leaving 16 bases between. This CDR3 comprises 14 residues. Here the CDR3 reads CAWTPGQRFYEQYF. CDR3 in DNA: TGTGCCTGGACTCCGGGGCAGCGCTTCTACGAGCAGTACTTC.

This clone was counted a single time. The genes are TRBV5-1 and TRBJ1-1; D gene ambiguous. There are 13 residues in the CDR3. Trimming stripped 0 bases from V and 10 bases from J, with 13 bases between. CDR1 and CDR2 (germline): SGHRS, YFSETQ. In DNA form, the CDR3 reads TGCGCCAGCAGCTTGGGGCGGAGTCGGGGAGCTTTCTTT. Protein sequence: CASSLGRSRGAFF.

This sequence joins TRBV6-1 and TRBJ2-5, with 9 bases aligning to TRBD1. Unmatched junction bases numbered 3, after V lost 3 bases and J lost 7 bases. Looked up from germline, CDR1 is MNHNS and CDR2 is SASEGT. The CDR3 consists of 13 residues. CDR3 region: CASSEGQGGTQYF. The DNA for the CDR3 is TGTGCCAGCAGTGAGGGACAGGGTGGGACCCAGTACTTC.

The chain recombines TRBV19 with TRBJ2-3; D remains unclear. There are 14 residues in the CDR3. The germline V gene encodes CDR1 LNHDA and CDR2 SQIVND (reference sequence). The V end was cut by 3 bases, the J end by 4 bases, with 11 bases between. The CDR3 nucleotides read TGTGCCAGTAGTATGGGCAGTGATGCAGATACGCAGTATTTT. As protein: CASSMGSDADTQYF. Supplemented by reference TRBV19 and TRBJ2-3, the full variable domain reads DGGITQSPKYLFRKEGQNVTLSCEQNLNHDAMYWYRQDPGQGLRLIYYSQIVNDFQKGDIAEGYSVSREKKESFPLTVTSAQKNPTAFYLCASSMGSDADTQYFGPGTRLTVL.